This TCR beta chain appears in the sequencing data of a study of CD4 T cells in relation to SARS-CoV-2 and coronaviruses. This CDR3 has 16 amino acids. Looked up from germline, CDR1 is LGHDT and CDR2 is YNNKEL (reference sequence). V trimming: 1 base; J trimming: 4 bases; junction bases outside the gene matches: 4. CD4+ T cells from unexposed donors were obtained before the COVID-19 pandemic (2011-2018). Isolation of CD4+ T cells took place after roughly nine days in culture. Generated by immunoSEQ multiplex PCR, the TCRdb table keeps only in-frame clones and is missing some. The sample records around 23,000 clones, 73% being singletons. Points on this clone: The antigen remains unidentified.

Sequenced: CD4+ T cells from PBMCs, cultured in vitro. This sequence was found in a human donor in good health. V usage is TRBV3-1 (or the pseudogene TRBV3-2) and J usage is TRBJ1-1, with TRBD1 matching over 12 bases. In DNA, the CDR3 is TGTGCCAGCAGCCAAGGGGGGACAGGGGGCGGCACTGAAGCTTTCTTT. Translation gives CASSQGGTGGGTEAFF.